The 9 T cell receptor beta chains in this list originate from one sample, sequenced in a study of Graves' ophthalmopathy and Graves' hyperthyroidism. As the template, RNA transcripts were used to amplify TCR beta CDR3 regions. HTBI primers served in a first-round RT-PCR, which a second-round multiplex PCR followed. Each CDR3 protein is one row after TCRdb ran MiXCR on the multiplex PCR reads. The sample holds about 1.1 million distinct CDR3 sequences; about two fifths are singletons and the top ten take approximately 10%. The sequencing sample was made of peripheral blood or thyroid tissue (not recorded which). The receptors were sampled from an adult man with Graves' hyperthyroidism.

The CDR3 coding sequence is TGTGCCAGCAGAACCGGGACAGGGGGATACGAGCAGTACTTC. It is translated as CASRTGTGGYEQYF. V gene TRBV2 combines with J gene TRBJ2-7, with 11 bases aligning to TRBD1. Germline V gene data show CDR1 as SNHLY and CDR2 as FYNNEI. CDR3 size: 14 residues. V trimming: 6 bases; J trimming: 4 bases; junction bases outside the gene matches: 5.

J is TRBJ2-5 and V is TRBV6-5, with D perhaps TRBD2 (6 bases). This CDR3 has 15 residues. Germline lookup yields CDR1 MNHEY and CDR2 SVGAGI. V was shortened by 3 bases and J by 5 bases, with 16 bases between the two germline ends. This CDR3 reads CASSYWTGVGETQYF. Here the CDR3 DNA reads TGTGCCAGCAGTTATTGGACGGGAGTGGGGGAGACCCAGTACTTC.

This clonotype has a count of ten or more. The chain is built from TRBV11-2 and TRBJ2-5; D assignment may be TRBD1 or TRBD2 (5 bases each). Germline-derived CDR1 and CDR2 are SGHAT and FQNNGV. This CDR3 comprises 14 residues. V dropped 3 bases and J dropped 5 bases, with 13 bases sitting between them. DNA of the CDR3: TGTGCCAGCAGCTTGAGGGGTGGGGTGGAGACCCAGTACTTC. This encodes CASSLRGGVETQYF.

This clonotype has just a few counts. One base away lies a much larger clone, so this may be a sequencing read error. This chain uses TRBV28 with TRBJ2-5; no definite D call. The V end was cut by 6 bases, the J end by 7 bases, with 9 bases between. In germline, CDR1 is MDHEN, CDR2 SYDVKM. The CDR3 has 11 amino acids. The CDR3 DNA is TGTGCCAGCAGCTTTATGGGGACCCAGTACTTC. Translation gives CASSFMGTQYF.

The CDR3 nucleotides are TGTGCCAGCAGCCACATTGCCCAGCAGTACGAGCAGTACTTC. Its translation: CASSHIAQQYEQYF. The chain carries TRBV7-9 and TRBJ2-7, with D hard to call. The CDR3 has 14 residues. V gave up 5 bases and J gave up 4 bases, with 15 bases separating them. The germline V gene has CDR1 SEHNR and CDR2 FQNEAQ (reference sequence).

The chain has TRBV15 and TRBJ1-1, with D uncertain. With 0 bases removed from V and 4 bases from J, the gap between germline ends came to 6 bases. The CDR3 consists of 13 residues. Germline V lookup: CDR1 LNHNV, CDR2 YYDKDF (reference sequence). As DNA, the CDR3 is TGTGCCACCAGCAGAGACAGCACCACTGAAGCTTTCTTT. Its protein product is CATSRDSTTEAFF.

The CDR3 loop is CASSGATQYF. The CDR3, as DNA: TGTGCCAGCAGCGGGGCTACGCAGTATTTT. V gene TRBV7-9 combines with J gene TRBJ2-3; possibly TRBD1 for D (5 bases). Germline CDR1 SEHNR, CDR2 FQNEAQ (reference sequence). Trimming removed 5 bases at V and 8 bases at J, with 5 bases between. The CDR3 is 10 amino acids. Together with reference TRBV7-9 and TRBJ2-3, the CDR3 gives the full variable domain: DTGVSQNPRHKITKRGQNVTFRCDPISEHNRLYWYRQTLGQGPEFLTYFQNEAQLEKSRLLSDRFSAERPKGSFSTLEIQRTEQGDSAMYLCASSGATQYFGPGTRLTVL.

This chain uses TRBV5-8 with TRBJ2-7; 9 nucleotides agree with TRBD1. CDR1 and CDR2 (germline): SGHTS, YDEGEE. CDR3 length: 16 residues. Losses at the gene ends were 5 bases for V and 0 bases for J; bases not matched to a gene: 9. CDR3 residues: CASSREQGASSYEQYF. The CDR3 DNA follows: TGTGCCAGCAGTCGAGAACAGGGGGCTAGCTCCTACGAGCAGTACTTC.

This clonotype came up once. The V and J genes are TRBV7-9 and TRBJ2-6; D is unclear. Between the trimmed V and J ends, which lost 3 bases and 4 bases, there was a span of 13 bases. The V gene's germline CDR1 is SEHNR and CDR2 FQNEAQ (reference sequence). The CDR3 has 16 residues. CDR3 residues: CASSFYSGQGANVLTF. The CDR3 bases are TGTGCCAGCAGCTTCTACTCTGGGCAGGGGGCCAACGTCCTGACTTTC.